This T cell receptor (beta chain) emerged from a study of cytomegalovirus exposure and HLA in healthy donors. Study-wide results and limits: CMV antigen specificity of a few CMV-associated chains was confirmed in vitro. TCR beta V- and J-gene trimming, according to a later analysis, was linked to a missense DCLRE1C variant.

Participants comprised healthy donors of bone marrow. The table lists this clone with a few counts. The antigen is not known. CDR3 size: 15 residues. Germline V gene lookup returns CDR1 SGHRS and CDR2 YFSETQ. The germline V and J ends were trimmed by 0 bases and 3 bases, with 13 bases remaining between them. PCR used 60 Vbeta primers and 13 Jbeta primers. The protocol was immunoSEQ multiplex PCR, while the TCRdb copy is restricted to in-frame clones and leaves out a portion. This sample yields 90,000 to 150,000 clones, of which roughly 80% are seen a single time; around 3.9% belongs to the top ten. This chain joins TRBV5-1 and TRBJ2-7, with a tentative D call TRBD1 (5 bases). Sequencing input: PBMCs. The origin of this receptor is a middle-aged woman in good health and CMV-seronegative. CDR3 loop: CASSLGTGSYYEQYF. In DNA, the CDR3 is TGCGCCAGCAGCTTGGGTACAGGATCATACTACGAGCAGTACTTC.